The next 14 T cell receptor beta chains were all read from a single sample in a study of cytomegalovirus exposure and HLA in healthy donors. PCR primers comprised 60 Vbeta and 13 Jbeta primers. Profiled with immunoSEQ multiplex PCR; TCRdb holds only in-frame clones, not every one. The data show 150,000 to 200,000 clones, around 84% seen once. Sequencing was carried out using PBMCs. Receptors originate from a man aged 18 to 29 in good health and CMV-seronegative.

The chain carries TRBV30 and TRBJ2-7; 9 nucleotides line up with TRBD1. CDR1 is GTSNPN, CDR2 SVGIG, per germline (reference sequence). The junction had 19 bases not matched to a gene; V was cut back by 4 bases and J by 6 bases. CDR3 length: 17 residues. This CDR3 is CAWTPGQGQYGKGEQYF. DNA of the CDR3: TGTGCCTGGACTCCGGGACAGGGTCAGTATGGGAAAGGCGAGCAGTACTTC.

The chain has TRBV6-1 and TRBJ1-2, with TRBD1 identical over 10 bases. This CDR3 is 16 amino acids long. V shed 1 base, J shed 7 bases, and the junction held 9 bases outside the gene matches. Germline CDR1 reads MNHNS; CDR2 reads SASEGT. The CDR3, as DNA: TGTGCCAGCAGTGAAGGGGGGGACAGGGGTTTTTCTGGCTACACCTTC. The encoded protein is CASSEGGDRGFSGYTF.

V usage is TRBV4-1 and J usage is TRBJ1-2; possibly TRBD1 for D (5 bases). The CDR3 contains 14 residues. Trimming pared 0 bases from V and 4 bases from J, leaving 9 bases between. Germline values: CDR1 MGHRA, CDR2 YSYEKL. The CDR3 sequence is CASSQETGPYGYTF. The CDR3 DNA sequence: TGCGCCAGCAGCCAAGAAACAGGCCCCTATGGCTACACCTTC.

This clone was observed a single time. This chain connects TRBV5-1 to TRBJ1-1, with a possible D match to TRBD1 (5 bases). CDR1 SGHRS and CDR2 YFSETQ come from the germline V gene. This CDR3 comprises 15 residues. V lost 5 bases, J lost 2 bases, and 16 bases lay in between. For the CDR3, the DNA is TGCGCCAGCAGAATGGCTGCGGGGGGAAACACTGAAGCTTTCTTT. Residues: CASRMAAGGNTEAFF.

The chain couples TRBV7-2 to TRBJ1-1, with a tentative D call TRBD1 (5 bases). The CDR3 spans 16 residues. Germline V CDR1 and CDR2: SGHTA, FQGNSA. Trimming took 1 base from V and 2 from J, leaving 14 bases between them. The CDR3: CASSLVGGATNTEAFF. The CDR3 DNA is TGTGCCAGCAGCTTAGTGGGAGGGGCAACAAACACTGAAGCTTTCTTT.

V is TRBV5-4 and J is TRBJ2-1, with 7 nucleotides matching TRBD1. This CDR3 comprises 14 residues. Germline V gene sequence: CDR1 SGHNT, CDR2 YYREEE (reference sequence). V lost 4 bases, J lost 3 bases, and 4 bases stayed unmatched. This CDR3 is CASSPWDSYNEQFF. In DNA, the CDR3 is TGTGCCAGCAGCCCCTGGGACAGCTACAATGAGCAGTTCTTC.

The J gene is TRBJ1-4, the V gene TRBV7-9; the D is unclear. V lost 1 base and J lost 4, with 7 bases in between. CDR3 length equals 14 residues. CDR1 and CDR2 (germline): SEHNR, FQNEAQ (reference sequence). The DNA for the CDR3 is TGTGCCAGCAGCTTAGGCGGGTATAATGAAAAACTGTTTTTT. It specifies CASSLGGYNEKLFF.

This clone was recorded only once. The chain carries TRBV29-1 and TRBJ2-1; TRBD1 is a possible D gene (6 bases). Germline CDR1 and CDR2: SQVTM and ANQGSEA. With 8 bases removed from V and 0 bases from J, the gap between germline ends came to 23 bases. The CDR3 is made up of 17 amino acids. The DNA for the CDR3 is TGCAGCTTTGTGGGGGCTGAAGGGAAGAGCTCCTACAATGAGCAGTTCTTC. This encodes CSFVGAEGKSSYNEQFF.

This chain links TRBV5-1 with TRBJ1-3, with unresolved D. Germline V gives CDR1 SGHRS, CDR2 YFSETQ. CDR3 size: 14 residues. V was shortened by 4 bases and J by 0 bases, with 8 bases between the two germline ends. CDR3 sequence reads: CASSPSGSGNTIYF. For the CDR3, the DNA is TGCGCCAGCAGCCCCTCGGGCTCTGGAAACACCATATATTTT. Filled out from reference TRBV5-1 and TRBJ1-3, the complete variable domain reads KAGVTQTPRYLIKTRGQQVTLSCSPISGHRSVSWYQQTPGQGLQFLFEYFSETQRNKGNFPGRFSGRQFSNSRSEMNVSTLELGDSALYLCASSPSGSGNTIYFGEGSWLTVV.

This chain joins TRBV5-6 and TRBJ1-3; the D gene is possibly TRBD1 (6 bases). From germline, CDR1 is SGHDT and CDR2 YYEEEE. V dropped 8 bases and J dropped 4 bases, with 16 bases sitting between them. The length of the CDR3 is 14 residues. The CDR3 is CASNPGTLGNTIYF. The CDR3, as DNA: TGTGCCAGTAACCCCGGGACACTCGGAAACACCATATATTTT.

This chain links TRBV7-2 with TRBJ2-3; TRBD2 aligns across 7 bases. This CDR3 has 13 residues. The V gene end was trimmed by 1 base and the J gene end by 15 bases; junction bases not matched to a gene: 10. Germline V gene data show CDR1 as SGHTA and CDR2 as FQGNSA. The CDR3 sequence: CASSLGPSGRVYF. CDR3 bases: TGTGCCAGCAGCTTAGGTCCTAGCGGAAGGGTTTATTTT.

CDR3 protein: CASSYPLGGNTGELFF. The CDR3 DNA reads TGTGCCAGCAGTTACCCGCTAGGGGGCAACACCGGGGAGCTGTTTTTT. V is TRBV6-5 and J is TRBJ2-2, with TRBD1 matching over 7 bases. CDR1 and CDR2 from the germline V gene are MNHEY and SVGAGI. The CDR3 has 16 amino acids. V was pared by 2 bases and J by 2 bases, with 5 bases of the junction left unmatched.

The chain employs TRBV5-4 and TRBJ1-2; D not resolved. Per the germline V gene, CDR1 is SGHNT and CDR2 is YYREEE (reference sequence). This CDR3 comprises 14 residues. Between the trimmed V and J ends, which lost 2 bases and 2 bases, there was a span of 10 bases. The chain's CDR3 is CASSLREMNYGYTF. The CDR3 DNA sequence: TGTGCCAGCAGCTTAAGAGAGATGAACTATGGCTACACCTTC.

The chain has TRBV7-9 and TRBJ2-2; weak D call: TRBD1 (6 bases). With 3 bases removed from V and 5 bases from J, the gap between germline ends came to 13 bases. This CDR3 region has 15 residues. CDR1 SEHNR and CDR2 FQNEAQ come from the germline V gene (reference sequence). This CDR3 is CASSFGGTSTGELFF. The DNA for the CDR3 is TGTGCCAGCAGCTTCGGTGGGACAAGTACCGGGGAGCTGTTTTTT.